A single T cell receptor (beta chain) is shown here with its context. This clonotype occurred a few times. It has no known antigen specificity. No base qualities exist here, and no much larger clone lies one base off it. This specimen comes from a study of blood T cells in healthy people across ages (dated by TCRdb to about 2015). Describing the broader study: In model experiments, template switching captured about one uniquely barcoded TCR beta cDNA molecule for every two T cells. Using the same blood draw, the study looked at two additional independent replicas of 1 million unique cDNA reads for two donors, one aged 18 to 30 and the other aged 80 or older. The study measured age-related changes in TCR beta repertoire diversity using deep sequencing normalized with unique cDNA molecular identifiers. Four age groups were formed from the donors: young (average approximately 15 years), middle-aged (around 40), aged (over 55) and long-lived (less than 85).

The germline V gene encodes CDR1 LGHNA and CDR2 YNFKEQ. Measured from the cysteine to the phenylalanine, the CDR3 is 17 residues long. The CDR3 DNA has 51 bases and is translated from base 1. The junction shows trimming of 1 base on V and 4 bases on J, and the gene matches do not reach 11 bases of it. What the authors observed across the whole study: Observed TCR beta diversity correlated strongly with the percentage of naive T cells measured by flow cytometry. Donor CMV infection status was unknown, potentially confounding age-related changes in expanded clonotypes. Compared with the aged group, more naive CD4+ T cells, fewer expanded clones and increased TCR diversity were shown by the long-lived group, suggesting age selection. Total diversity estimates from one million sequenced T cells were considered lower bounds and underestimates. Since profiling was done on bulk unsorted PBMCs, naive and antigen-experienced compartments could not be conclusively compared. Observed TCR beta diversity per million T cells fell roughly linearly with age, and a significant reduction was already apparent by age around 36.

The approximately 39 donors, aged about 6 to 95 years, were systemically healthy Caucasian individuals from Russia. Roughly 9 milliliters of peripheral blood were drawn from each donor into EDTA-treated Vacutainer tubes. Ficoll-Paque density-gradient centrifugation was used to isolate PBMCs, with at least 6.5 million per sample. Trizol reagent was used to extract total RNA from the PBMCs, yielding at least 5 micrograms per sample. The percentages of naive CD45RAhigh/CD27high T cells were determined by flow cytometry on a PBMC aliquot from every donor. Library preparation used 5' RACE. Sequencing was carried out with an Illumina HiSeq 2500. A second PCR of about 6 to 11 cycles was performed with a sample-barcoded 5' primer and a J-beta primer mix. Each TCR beta cDNA molecule received a unique molecular identifier from a template-switch 5' adaptor carrying 12 random nucleotides. At least 2.5 million CDR3-containing paired-end reads were obtained from each sample. First-strand cDNA was synthesized from all RNA with the Mint cDNA synthesis kit, primed by a TRBC-specific oligonucleotide. After uracil-DNA glycosylase treatment, a first 18-cycle PCR used universal primers M1SS and BC2_uni_R on all cDNA. The authors' analysis ran thus. For normalization, 1 million high-quality reads were randomly selected from each sample, with every read carrying a distinct molecular identifier. Reads sharing molecular identifiers were discarded rather than binned into consensus sequences. MiTCR, set to a Q25 quality threshold and the strictest error-elimination algorithm, was used for CDR3 identification, clonotype clustering and error correction. A nonparametric unseen species model with Euler transformation was used to estimate a lower bound on total TCR beta diversity. TCRdb trimmed public reads at Q25 via fastp, called clones via MiXCR and kept in-frame beta chains. Every CDR3 protein is listed once, alongside the most common genes and DNA of its rows. V and J calls and clone size were set by TCRdb, not the authors. The sample table lists more than 600,000 distinct CDR3 sequences, 20% to 30% of them with a count of one. Roughly a tenth of the sample is taken by the ten largest.

Separately, the same data were catalogued under a study of T cells of mothers and their children. As that second study puts it: Donors were nine systemically healthy Caucasian individuals: three mothers and their six children. cDNA synthesis consumed the entire amount of extracted RNA, loaded at 1.5 ug RNA in each 15 ul reaction. Sample barcodes and 2-4 random nucleotides were added via the M1S primer in the second PCR. More than 9 million TCR beta CDR3 reads were obtained from each mother, and about 3 million reads were obtained from each child. Thymic selection similarly shapes TCR recombination output in related and unrelated pairs, with minor effect from inherited differences. Normalized repertoire overlap was always slightly but never significantly higher in related than unrelated mother-child pairs. No persistent microchimeric T cell clones were detected, at a sensitivity of roughly 100 clones per million clonotypes. To look for features that set related mother-child pairs apart from unrelated individuals, the researchers ran deep NGS to compare the TCR beta repertoires of mothers and children. On average, the children were approximately 11 +/- 4 years old, while the mothers were approximately 40 +/- 4 years old. After adapter ligation was performed with NEBNext reagents, the libraries were sequenced on an Illumina HiSeq 2000 with 100+100 nt paired-end reads. To prevent cross-contamination, the mother and child libraries were prepared a month apart and were sequenced in separate runs. For each donor, somewhere between roughly 500,000 and 2,300,000 distinct TCR beta clonotypes were identified. Naive TCR beta clonotypes were estimated from low-frequency clonotypes matched to each donor's FACS-determined naive share, without sorting.

Input material: blood. The rearranged chain carries TRBV4-2 and TRBJ2-3; 7 bases in the junction line up with TRBD2. The origin of this receptor is a boy between 10 and 17 years old in good health. The CDR3 reads as follows: CASSQVVGRAWADTQYF. The sequence in DNA is TGTGCCAGCAGCCAAGTCGTAGGGAGGGCCTGGGCAGATACGCAGTATTTT.